This T cell receptor beta chain was found in a study of blood T cell repertoires in COVID-19. The wider study: Spain, Italy and the United States supplied samples that represented acute and convalescent COVID-19. PBMCs, B-cell-depleted T cells, or T cells were the source of the cDNA or gDNA that made up the material.

This table comes from immunoSEQ multiplex PCR, and its TCRdb copy is limited to in-frame clones, with some not included. The sample holds roughly 380,000 clones, about 88% seen once. Specimen: peripheral blood. This sequence was found in a woman in her forties with COVID-19, enrolled during active disease.

In nucleotides, the CDR3 is TGCGCCAGCAGCCAAGATTCACTCACTGAAGCTTTCTTT. The encoded protein is CASSQDSLTEAFF. This chain joins TRBV4-3 and TRBJ1-1; unclear D gene. This CDR3 has 13 residues. V was trimmed by 0 bases and J by 4 bases, leaving 6 bases between them. CDR1 and CDR2 from the germline V gene are LGHNA and YSLEER.